A single sample gave rise to the 3 T cell receptor delta chains below, sequenced in a study of γδ T cells in repeated Plasmodium falciparum infection. TCRdb redid the clone calls on the multiplex PCR reads with CATT. The data contain tens of thousands of delta-chain clones, 0.75% to 1% of them singletons. Bulk repertoires came from Vgamma9/Vdelta2+ or Vdelta2-negative gammadelta T cells flow-sorted from PBMC. Sequencing was carried out using gamma-delta T cells from blood. These receptors were taken from a pool of human donors (malaria-infected and uninfected, not separated).

Of note for this clone: A far larger clone differs by one base, so this is likely a read error. The identical CDR3 is also encoded by other nucleotide sequences in the sample. V is TRDV2 and J is TRDJ1; 7 bases line up with TRDD3. Here the J gene came from matching the DNA to germline, since TCRdb omits it. There are 16 residues in the CDR3. The germline V gene has CDR1 GEAIGNYY and CDR2 EKD. J lost 5 bases, V lost 2 bases, and 13 bases had no gene match. In nucleotides, the CDR3 is TGTGCCTGTGACAAGACTGGGGCCGACGGGGCTGATAAACTCATCTTT. Its protein is CACDKTGADGADKLIF.

With regard to this clone: It differs at one base from a far larger clone, so likely a read error. Distinct nucleotide sequences in the sample also encode this CDR3. V usage is TRDV2 and J usage is TRDJ1; D is uncertain. No J segment appears in TCRdb, so it was assigned here by matching the sequence to germline. The CDR3 covers 14 residues. From germline, CDR1 is GEAIGNYY and CDR2 EKD. CDR3 in amino acids: CACDTVEGPNKLIF. In nucleotides, the CDR3 is TGCGCCTGTGACACCGTCGAGGGCCCAAATAAACTCATCTTT.

This clone was counted between two and nine times. TCRdb pairs this DNA with a much larger clone's protein that differs at residue 15, likely a read error; the protein shown was translated from the DNA. V and J are TRDV1 and TRDJ1; possibly TRDD2 or TRDD3 for D (7 bases each). This CDR3 has 19 residues. V was cut by 5 bases and J by 10 bases, with 35 bases left in between. The germline V gene encodes CDR1 TSWWSYY and CDR2 QGS. The CDR3: CALGIGPGPSSSTGAILIF. The CDR3 bases are TGTGCTCTTGGGATCGGGCCCGGGCCTTCCTCCAGTACTGGGGCCATACTCATCTTT.